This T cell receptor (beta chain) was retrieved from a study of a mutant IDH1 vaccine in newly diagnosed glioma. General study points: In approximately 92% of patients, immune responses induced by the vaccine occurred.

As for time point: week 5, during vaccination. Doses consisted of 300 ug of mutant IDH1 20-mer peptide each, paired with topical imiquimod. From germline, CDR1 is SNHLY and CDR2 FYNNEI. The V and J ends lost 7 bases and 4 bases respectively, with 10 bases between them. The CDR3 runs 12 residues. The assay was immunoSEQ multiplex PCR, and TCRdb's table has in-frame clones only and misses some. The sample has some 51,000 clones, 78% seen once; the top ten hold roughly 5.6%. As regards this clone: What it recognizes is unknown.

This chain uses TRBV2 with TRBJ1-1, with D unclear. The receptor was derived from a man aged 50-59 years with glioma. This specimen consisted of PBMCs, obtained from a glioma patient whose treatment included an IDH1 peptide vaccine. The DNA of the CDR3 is TGTGCCAGCACCAACCAAGGCACTGAAGCTTTCTTT. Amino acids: CASTNQGTEAFF.